This T cell receptor (beta chain) was sequenced in a study of early T cells in non-severe SARS-CoV-2 infection. This clonotype has a count of ten or more. Each CDR3 protein gets one entry after TCRdb re-called the 5' RACE reads with MiXCR. Of more than 45,000 distinct CDR3 sequences detected, around 12% appear once; the ten largest clones hold about 4%. Germline loops: CDR1 SGHVS, CDR2 FNYEAQ. Losses at the gene ends were 5 bases for V and 5 bases for J; bases not matched to a gene: 7. The length of the CDR3 is 14 residues. This receptor was obtained from an adult who was a healthcare worker with PCR-confirmed SARS-CoV-2 infection or an uninfected control (not recorded which). Sequencing was performed on whole blood. This sequence joins TRBV7-6 and TRBJ1-1, with 8 bases fitting TRBD1. CDR3 nucleotides: TGTGCCAGCAGCCCGAGACAGGGGTGGACTGAAGCTTTCTTT. The encoded protein is CASSPRQGWTEAFF. Full variable domain (outside the CDR3, taken from reference TRBV7-6 and TRBJ1-1): GAGVSQSPRYKVTKRGQDVALRCDPISGHVSLYWYRQALGQGPEFLTYFNYEAQQDKSGLPNDRFSAERPEGSISTLTIQRTEQRDSAMYRCASSPRQGWTEAFFGQGTRLTVV.